Each of the 11 T cell receptor beta chains below was sequenced from the same sample in a study of identical twins. TCRdb itself ran the 5' RACE reads through MiXCR, one entry per CDR3 protein. The table has under 800,000 distinct CDR3 sequences, approximately 22% seen once. In addition, the sample was reused for a study of T cells expressing NK-cell markers.

Input material: PBMCs. These receptors all stem from a woman aged 18 to 35 in good health.

This clonotype was seen at least ten times. The chain couples TRBV5-1 to TRBJ2-1, with 9 bases matching TRBD2. V lost 6 bases and J lost 9; bases outside the gene matches: 13. CDR3 length: 15 amino acids. CDR1 is SGHRS and CDR2 is YFSETQ in the germline V gene. CDR3 coding DNA: TGCGCCAGCACATGGACTAGCGTCCAATCGGGTGAGCAGTTCTTC. Protein sequence: CASTWTSVQSGEQFF. The full variable domain, rest sourced from reference TRBV5-1 and TRBJ2-1, is KAGVTQTPRYLIKTRGQQVTLSCSPISGHRSVSWYQQTPGQGLQFLFEYFSETQRNKGNFPGRFSGRQFSNSRSEMNVSTLELGDSALYLCASTWTSVQSGEQFFGPGTRLTVL.

This clonotype was detected only a few times. J is TRBJ2-4 and V is TRBV12-3 or TRBV12-4, with D perhaps TRBD1 or TRBD2 (5 bases each). CDR3 length equals 15 residues. Trimming stripped 3 bases from V and 9 bases from J, with 18 bases between. The CDR3: CASSFSGPGTGIQYF. CDR3 nucleotides: TGTGCCAGCAGTTTCTCGGGGCCCGGAACGGGCATTCAGTACTTC.

There are a few counts of this clonotype. V usage is TRBV20-1 and J usage is TRBJ2-2; 8 bases agree with TRBD1. This CDR3 spans 14 amino acids. Germline V CDR1 and CDR2: DFQATT, SNEGSKA (reference sequence). Germline trimming cut 6 bases from V and 2 bases from J; bases unmatched to any gene: 5. The CDR3 bases are TGCAGTGCAGAGGGACAGGCAAACACCGGGGAGCTGTTTTTT. Protein: CSAEGQANTGELFF.

This clonotype was picked up a small number of times. The J gene is TRBJ2-7, the V gene TRBV6-1; D may correspond to TRBD1 or TRBD2 (5 bases each). The ends were cut back, 6 bases at V and 4 bases at J, with 16 bases in the middle. This CDR3 has 14 residues. Germline V gene data show CDR1 as MNHNS and CDR2 as SASEGT. CDR3 loop: CASSPDARGYEQYF. The CDR3 DNA is TGTGCCAGCAGCCCGGACGCGAGGGGATACGAGCAGTACTTC.

The genes are TRBV7-6 and TRBJ2-1; 11 bases map to TRBD2. Trimming cost V 7 bases and J 0 bases; bases outside gene matches: 11. Per germline, CDR1 SGHVS and CDR2 FNYEAQ. The CDR3 runs 18 residues. The chain's CDR3 is CASKLTSGGQSSYNEQFF. The CDR3 bases are TGTGCCAGCAAGTTAACTAGCGGGGGCCAAAGCTCCTACAATGAGCAGTTCTTC. The entire variable domain, with the rest obtained from reference TRBV7-6 and TRBJ2-1, is as follows: GAGVSQSPRYKVTKRGQDVALRCDPISGHVSLYWYRQALGQGPEFLTYFNYEAQQDKSGLPNDRFSAERPEGSISTLTIQRTEQRDSAMYRCASKLTSGGQSSYNEQFFGPGTRLTVL.

The sample holds a few counts of this clonotype. The rearrangement uses TRBV21-1 and TRBJ2-5. TRBV21-1 is tagged as a pseudogene. This CDR3 has 17 amino acids. The CDR3 DNA sequence: TGTGCCAGCAGCAAAGCGCATTTGAGAAAGGCCCAAGAGACCCAGTACTTC. Translation gives CASSKAHLRKAQETQYF.

This clonotype came up a few times. The chain recombines TRBV2 with TRBJ2-3; no firm D call. This CDR3 is 14 amino acids long. The germline CDR1 and CDR2 sequences are SNHLY and FYNNEI. With 8 bases removed from V and 4 bases from J, the gap between germline ends came to 16 bases. The CDR3 DNA is TGTGCCAGCCTACGACTCGCGGCGGCAGATACGCAGTATTTT. It yields the protein CASLRLAAADTQYF.

The chain links TRBV9 to TRBJ1-6; no clear D gene. V was clipped by 4 bases and J by 8 bases, with 7 bases between them. The CDR3 is 12 residues long. Germline V lookup: CDR1 SGDLS, CDR2 YYNGEE. The CDR3 DNA is TGTGCCAGCAGCAATCAGGATTCACCCCTCCACTTT. It is translated as CASSNQDSPLHF.

This clonotype was picked up a small number of times. The chain carries TRBV12-3 or TRBV12-4 and TRBJ1-5, with D perhaps TRBD1 (5 bases). V lost 2 bases to trimming and J lost 6 bases, with 17 bases between them. The length of the CDR3 is 16 residues. CDR3 bases: TGTGCCAGCAGTTTAAGGCCGTCGGGGGGTGGTCAGCCCCAGCATTTT. Translating it yields CASSLRPSGGGQPQHF.

In its sample, this clonotype was seen many times. J is TRBJ2-1 and V is TRBV4-1; D gene ambiguous. Per the germline V gene, CDR1 is MGHRA and CDR2 is YSYEKL. This CDR3 is 16 amino acids long. Trimming removed 4 bases at V and 4 bases at J, with 17 bases between. The CDR3 coding sequence is TGCGCCAGCAGCCCCCGAACGGACGTGCTATACAATGAGCAGTTCTTC. It specifies CASSPRTDVLYNEQFF.

There are many counts of this clonotype. The chain joins TRBV2 to TRBJ2-3; D ambiguous. Germline V gives CDR1 SNHLY, CDR2 FYNNEI. Deletions cut 4 bases from V and 3 bases from J, with 11 bases between. This CDR3 comprises 14 residues. CDR3 sequence reads: CASSVSVATDTQYF. In DNA form, the CDR3 reads TGTGCCAGCAGTGTGTCAGTGGCGACAGATACGCAGTATTTT.